This T cell receptor (beta chain) was identified during a study of blood T cell repertoires in COVID-19. Here immunoSEQ multiplex PCR was the method, and the copy in TCRdb shows in-frame clones only, minus some. The sample shows about 180,000 clones, 80% to 90% of them seen only once. The CDR3 is 15 amino acids. V lost 3 bases and J lost 0, with 9 bases in between. Germline V lookup: CDR1 LNHDA, CDR2 SQIVND (reference sequence). The sequence derives from a man aged 55 to 69 with acute or convalescent COVID-19. The sample consisted of peripheral blood. V is TRBV19 and J is TRBJ1-5, with D unclear. The CDR3 is CASSISTASNQPQHF. CDR3 bases: TGTGCCAGTAGTATTAGCACGGCTAGCAATCAGCCCCAGCATTTT.